One and the same sample provided the 8 T cell receptor beta chains below, sequenced in a study of shared clonotypes between healthy human individuals. Assay: immunoSEQ multiplex PCR; the TCRdb copy retains only in-frame clones and omits some. Of roughly 2,500,000 clones listed, over 85% are singletons. Sample: naive CD4+ T cells from PBMCs. Subset described: CD45RA+ positively selected. The receptors derive from a man aged 18-30 years in good health. Some clones in this sample may be carry-over from other donors' samples.

The J gene is TRBJ2-1, the V gene TRBV5-1, with a possible D match to TRBD2 (6 bases). The V gene lost 2 bases and the J gene lost 3 bases, with 9 bases spanning the gap. This CDR3 comprises 14 residues. Germline V CDR1 and CDR2: SGHRS, YFSETQ. CDR3: CASSFRDFYNEQFF. The CDR3 DNA is TGCGCCAGCAGCTTTCGGGACTTCTACAATGAGCAGTTCTTC.

V usage is TRBV29-1 and J usage is TRBJ1-5; D is unresolved. The CDR3 length is 13 residues. Deletions cut 7 bases from V and 2 bases from J, with 12 bases between. Germline V gives CDR1 SQVTM, CDR2 ANQGSEA. The CDR3 DNA reads TGCAGCGCAACCCTGGAGCGCAATCAGCCCCAGCATTTT. Its protein is CSATLERNQPQHF.

The chain carries TRBV6-5 and TRBJ2-3; 9 bases align to TRBD2. The junction had 6 bases not matched to a gene; V was cut back by 8 bases and J by 3 bases. The germline gives CDR1 MNHEY, CDR2 SVGAGI. The CDR3 is made up of 14 amino acids. The CDR3 nucleotides are TGTGCCAGCTCCCTAGCGGGACCGACAGATACGCAGTATTTT. The encoded protein is CASSLAGPTDTQYF.

Worth noting for this clone: In the same sample, other DNA sequences code for this CDR3. CDR3 sequence reads: CASSFGSYEQYF. The CDR3 region has the DNA TGTGCCAGCAGCTTTGGTTCCTACGAGCAGTACTTC. This chain joins TRBV7-9 and TRBJ2-7, with unresolved D. The V gene's germline CDR1 is SEHNR and CDR2 FQNEAQ (reference sequence). This CDR3 is 12 amino acids long. Deletions cut 3 bases from V and 1 base from J, with 4 bases between.

The chain couples TRBV5-1 to TRBJ1-1, with TRBD1 as a possible D gene (5 bases). Per germline, CDR1 SGHRS and CDR2 YFSETQ. The V gene lost 4 bases and the J gene lost 3 bases, with 13 bases spanning the gap. The CDR3 has 14 residues. The CDR3 coding sequence is TGCGCCAGCAGCCCGGGACTGAGGTACACTGAAGCTTTCTTT. Translated: CASSPGLRYTEAFF.

The V gene is TRBV18, the J gene TRBJ1-2, with TRBD1 matching over 7 bases. Germline V CDR1 and CDR2: KGHSH, LQKENI. The CDR3 totals 15 residues. Trimming at V came to 3 bases and at J to 3 bases, leaving 7 bases not matched to a gene. CDR3 in DNA: TGTGCCAGCTCACCGGGACAGACTCTATACTATGGCTACACCTTC. This codes for CASSPGQTLYYGYTF.

This chain joins TRBV6-5 and TRBJ1-2, with 7 nucleotides matching TRBD1. This CDR3 comprises 13 residues. With V trimmed by 2 bases and J by 7 bases, 4 bases remained unmatched. Germline V gene lookup returns CDR1 MNHEY and CDR2 SVGAGI. In DNA form, the CDR3 reads TGTGCCAGCAGTTACCGGGACAGCTCTGGCTACACCTTC. This translates into CASSYRDSSGYTF.

This chain uses TRBV6-5 with TRBJ2-5; 10 bases agree with TRBD2. The J call could be wrong; TRBJ2-7 is a better fit for the DNA end. The V gene's germline CDR1 is MNHEY and CDR2 SVGAGI. The CDR3 runs to 14 residues. CDR3 amino acids: CASSPGTSAYEQYF. The CDR3 DNA follows: TGTGCCAGCAGTCCCGGGACTAGCGCCTACGAGCAGTACTTC.